These T cell receptor beta chains were read from a single sample in a study of shared clonotypes between healthy human individuals. Method: immunoSEQ multiplex PCR; TCRdb's copy keeps in-frame clones and lacks some. The sample has millions of clones, approximately 94% seen once. Specimen: naive CD8+ T cells sorted from blood. These receptors were taken from a man aged 18 to 30 in good health. The CDR3 runs from the conserved cysteine through the conserved F or W. A D gene is named only where the DNA matches it firmly. Clone size appears in some rows only: once, few, many, or a class for an expanded clone.

d_call: TRBD1
clone_size: .
v_call: TRBV25-1
j_call: TRBJ1-6
cdr3_nt: TGTGCCAGCAGCGGGACAGGCAGGGTTAATTCACCCCTCCACTTT
cdr3_aa: CASSGTGRVNSPLHF

d_call: TRBD2
clone_size: once
v_call: TRBV13
j_call: TRBJ2-7
cdr3_nt: TGTGCCAGCAGCTCCTATTTAAGCGGGGGGGCATACTACGAGCAGTACTTC
cdr3_aa: CASSSYLSGGAYYEQYF

d_call: .
clone_size: .
v_call: TRBV27
j_call: TRBJ1-1
cdr3_nt: TGTGCCAGCAGTTCCGTCGGGGTGTACGGGAACACTGAAGCTTTCTTT
cdr3_aa: CASSSVGVYGNTEAFF

d_call: .
clone_size: .
v_call: TRBV4-3
j_call: TRBJ1-1
cdr3_nt: TGCGCCAGCAGCCAAATTAGAGGGGGGAACACTGAAGCTTTCTTT
cdr3_aa: CASSQIRGGNTEAFF

d_call: TRBD1
clone_size: .
v_call: TRBV4-3
j_call: TRBJ2-1
cdr3_nt: TGCGCCAGCAGCCAAGGGGACAGGGACTTCAATGAGCAGTTCTTC
cdr3_aa: CASSQGDRDFNEQFF

d_call: .
clone_size: .
v_call: TRBV7-9
j_call: TRBJ1-1
cdr3_nt: TGTGCCAGCAGCTCACCCGTTGGGATGAACACTGAAGCTTTCTTT
cdr3_aa: CASSSPVGMNTEAFF

d_call: .
clone_size: .
v_call: TRBV11-2
j_call: TRBJ2-3
cdr3_nt: TGTGCCAGCAGCGGATCCAAGGGGGTCCACACAGATACGCAGTATTTT
cdr3_aa: CASSGSKGVHTDTQYF

d_call: TRBD2
clone_size: .
v_call: TRBV27
j_call: TRBJ2-2
cdr3_nt: TGTGCCAGCAGTTTCCTCTCCCCTAGCGGGGGGACCGGGGAGCTGTTTTTT
cdr3_aa: CASSFLSPSGGTGELFF

d_call: TRBD1
clone_size: .
v_call: TRBV2
j_call: TRBJ1-2
cdr3_nt: TGTGCCAGCAGGGGACAGGGGCTGGTCGACTATGGCTACACCTTC
cdr3_aa: CASRGQGLVDYGYTF

d_call: .
clone_size: .
v_call: TRBV19
j_call: TRBJ1-2
cdr3_nt: TGTGCCAGCACAGGGAATGGCTACACCTTC
cdr3_aa: CASTGNGYTF

d_call: .
clone_size: once
v_call: TRBV7-2
j_call: TRBJ2-2
cdr3_nt: TGTGCCAGCAGCTTAGATTGGCAGGAGAACACCGGGGAGCTGTTTTTT
cdr3_aa: CASSLDWQENTGELFF

d_call: TRBD1
clone_size: .
v_call: TRBV4-3
j_call: TRBJ1-4
cdr3_nt: TGCGCCAGCAGCCAAGACTTCAGGGGGAGTGAAAAACTGTTTTTT
cdr3_aa: CASSQDFRGSEKLFF

d_call: .
clone_size: .
v_call: TRBV7-9
j_call: TRBJ2-4
cdr3_nt: TGTGCCAGCAGCTCATCAGTAGACATTCAGTACTTC
cdr3_aa: CASSSSVDIQYF

d_call: .
clone_size: .
v_call: TRBV7-2
j_call: TRBJ2-1
cdr3_nt: TGTGCCAGCAGCGCCTACCTCGGGAGCGATGAGCAGTTCTTC
cdr3_aa: CASSAYLGSDEQFF

d_call: .
clone_size: .
v_call: TRBV5-1
j_call: TRBJ2-5
cdr3_nt: TGCGCCAGCAGCCCGGGGGACACGCAAGAGACCCAGTACTTC
cdr3_aa: CASSPGDTQETQYF

d_call: .
clone_size: .
v_call: TRBV19
j_call: TRBJ1-2
cdr3_nt: TGTGCCAGTAGCATCTCCCTGACAGCCCGTGAGGGTGGCTACACCTTC
cdr3_aa: CASSISLTAREGGYTF

d_call: .
clone_size: .
v_call: TRBV11-2
j_call: TRBJ2-5
cdr3_nt: TGTGCCAGCAGCACTAGACGCCAAGAGACCCAGTACTTC
cdr3_aa: CASSTRRQETQYF

d_call: TRBD2
clone_size: .
v_call: TRBV5-6
j_call: TRBJ2-7
cdr3_nt: TGTGCCAGCAGCTCTCCTAGCGGGGGGTCCTACGAGCAGTACTTC
cdr3_aa: CASSSPSGGSYEQYF

d_call: .
clone_size: .
v_call: TRBV30
j_call: TRBJ2-1
cdr3_nt: TGTGCCTGGAGTGTACAAACTCCCAATGAGCAGTTCTTC
cdr3_aa: CAWSVQTPNEQFF

d_call: .
clone_size: .
v_call: TRBV9
j_call: TRBJ2-1
cdr3_nt: TGTGCCAGCAGCGGGGGCGGAAATGAGCAGTTCTTC
cdr3_aa: CASSGGGNEQFF

d_call: .
clone_size: .
v_call: TRBV21-1
j_call: TRBJ1-3
cdr3_nt: TGTGCCAGCAGCACCGGACAGACGGAAAACACCATATATTTT
cdr3_aa: CASSTGQTENTIYF

d_call: TRBD2
clone_size: .
v_call: TRBV7-7
j_call: TRBJ2-3
cdr3_nt: TGTGCTAGCAGCTTTCCCAGGGGACAACTAGCGGGTAACACAGATACGCAGTATTTT
cdr3_aa: CASSFPRGQLAGNTDTQYF

d_call: .
clone_size: .
v_call: TRBV10-2
j_call: TRBJ1-1
cdr3_nt: TGCGCCAGCAGTGACGAATGGGAATGGAGAAAAGCTTTCTTT
cdr3_aa: CASSDEWEWRKAFF

d_call: TRBD2
clone_size: .
v_call: TRBV28
j_call: TRBJ2-1
cdr3_nt: TGTGCCAGCAGTTTAGAGTGGACTAGCGGGGGTTACAATGAGCAGTTCTTC
cdr3_aa: CASSLEWTSGGYNEQFF

d_call: .
clone_size: .
v_call: TRBV10-1
j_call: TRBJ2-3
cdr3_nt: TGCGCCAGCAGTGAGAACGGGTATACGCAGTATTTT
cdr3_aa: CASSENGYTQYF

d_call: TRBD1
clone_size: .
v_call: TRBV5-3
j_call: TRBJ1-5
cdr3_nt: TGTGCATCGGGTCCGGGGACAGGGGTCGGACAGCCCCAGCATTTT
cdr3_aa: CASGPGTGVGQPQHF

d_call: .
clone_size: .
v_call: TRBV30
j_call: TRBJ2-7
cdr3_nt: TGTGCCTGGAGTGACCCGGGACTCGCCTACGAGCAGTACTTC
cdr3_aa: CAWSDPGLAYEQYF

d_call: .
clone_size: .
v_call: TRBV28
j_call: TRBJ1-1
cdr3_nt: TGTGCCAGCAGTTTCGGCAGGAAAGCTTTCTTT
cdr3_aa: CASSFGRKAFF